This TCR beta chain appears in the sequencing data of a study of blood T cell repertoires in COVID-19. Study-wide background: Sample material is recorded as cDNA or gDNA derived from T cells, B-cell-depleted T cells, or PBMCs.

V dropped 2 bases and J dropped 0 bases, with 6 bases sitting between them. The germline CDR1 and CDR2 sequences are MNHEY and SMNVEV (reference sequence). The CDR3 totals 14 residues. Assay: immunoSEQ multiplex PCR; the TCRdb copy retains only in-frame clones and omits some. Among approximately 250,000 clones, around nine tenths were seen once, and the ten largest hold roughly 5%. Worth noting for this clone: At the DNA level, this CDR3 is encoded by other sequences in the same sample as well.

The receptor was derived from a woman between 55 and 75 years old with COVID-19, enrolled during active disease. Sequencing used peripheral blood. J is TRBJ2-3 and V is TRBV27; possibly TRBD2 for D (6 bases). The CDR3 here is CASSLAGSTDTQYF. DNA of the CDR3: TGTGCCAGCAGTTTAGCGGGAAGCACAGATACGCAGTATTTT.